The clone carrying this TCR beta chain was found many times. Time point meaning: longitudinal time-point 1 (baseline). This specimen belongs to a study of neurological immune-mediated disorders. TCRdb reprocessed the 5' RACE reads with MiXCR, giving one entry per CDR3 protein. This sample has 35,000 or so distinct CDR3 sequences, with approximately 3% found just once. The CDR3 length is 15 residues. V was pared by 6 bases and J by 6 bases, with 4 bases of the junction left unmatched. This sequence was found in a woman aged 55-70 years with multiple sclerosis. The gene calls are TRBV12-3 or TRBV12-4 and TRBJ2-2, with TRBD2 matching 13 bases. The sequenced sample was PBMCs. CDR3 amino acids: CASRYGLAGAGELFF. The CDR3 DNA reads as TGTGCCAGCAGATACGGACTAGCGGGGGCCGGGGAGCTGTTTTTT.